This T cell receptor beta chain comes out of a study of monozygotic twins with inflammatory bowel disease. Study-level results: IBD patients exhibited fewer clonotypes shared with other individuals than healthy twins, particularly with disease activity. Data gave no support to a single strong signal or clonotype associated with IBD.

Each of the TCR libraries took roughly 4,000 ng of total RNA. With the 5' RACE reads reprocessed, TCRdb shows one record per CDR3 protein and no DNA. The sample data list approximately 330,000 distinct CDR3 sequences. A note on this clonotype: Its antigen is unknown.

The CDR3 is 14 amino acids. Germline CDR1 and CDR2: SGHDT and YYEEEE. This chain uses TRBV5-6 with TRBJ2-1; TCRdb returns TRBD2, unconfirmable since there is no DNA. This receptor was obtained from a human donor with ulcerative colitis or Crohn's disease, or a healthy co-twin of an affected twin (not recorded which). Sequencing used blood. The CDR3 protein is CASSLSAGVNEQFF.